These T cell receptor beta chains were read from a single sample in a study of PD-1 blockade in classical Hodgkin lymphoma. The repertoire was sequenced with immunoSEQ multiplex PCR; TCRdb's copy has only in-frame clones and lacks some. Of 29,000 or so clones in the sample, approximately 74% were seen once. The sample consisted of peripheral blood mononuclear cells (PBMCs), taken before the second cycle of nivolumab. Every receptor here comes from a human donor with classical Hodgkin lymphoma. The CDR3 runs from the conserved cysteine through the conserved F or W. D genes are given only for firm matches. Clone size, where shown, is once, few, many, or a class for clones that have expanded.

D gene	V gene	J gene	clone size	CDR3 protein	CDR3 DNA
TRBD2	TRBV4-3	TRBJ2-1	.	CASSLGGGTNEQFF	TGCGCCAGCAGCCTAGGCGGGGGGACGAATGAGCAGTTCTTC
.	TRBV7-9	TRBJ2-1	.	CASSLVEQFF	TGTGCCAGCAGCTTAGTTGAGCAGTTCTTC
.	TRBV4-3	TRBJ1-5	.	CASSQDLVDPYQPQHF	TGCGCCAGCAGCCAAGATCTAGTCGACCCCTATCAGCCCCAGCATTTT
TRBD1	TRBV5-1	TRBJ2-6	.	CASSLEWGQSSGADVLTF	TGCGCCAGCAGCTTGGAATGGGGACAGAGCTCTGGGGCCGACGTCCTGACTTTC
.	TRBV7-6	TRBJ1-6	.	CASSLEAASPLHF	TGTGCCAGCAGCTTGGAGGCGGCCTCACCCCTCCACTTT
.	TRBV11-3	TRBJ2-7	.	CASSLGYSSYEQYF	TGTGCCAGCAGCTTAGGGTACAGCTCCTACGAGCAGTACTTC
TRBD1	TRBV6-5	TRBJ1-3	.	CASSPTGAGNTIYF	TGTGCCAGCAGTCCGACAGGGGCCGGAAACACCATATATTTT
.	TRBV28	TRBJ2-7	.	CASSLAGDSYEQYF	TGTGCCAGCAGTTTAGCAGGGGACTCCTACGAGCAGTACTTC
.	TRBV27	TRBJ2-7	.	CASSFVGESYEQYF	TGTGCCAGCAGTTTTGTGGGGGAATCCTACGAGCAGTACTTC
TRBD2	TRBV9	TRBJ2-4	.	CASSVGDYGIQYF	TGTGCCAGCAGCGTGGGGGACTACGGCATTCAGTACTTC
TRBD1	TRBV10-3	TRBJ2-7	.	CAIPKQGNSYEQYF	TGTGCCATCCCGAAACAGGGGAACTCCTACGAGCAGTACTTC
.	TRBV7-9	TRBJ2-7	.	CASSLEDNSYEQYF	TGTGCCAGCAGCTTAGAAGACAATTCCTACGAGCAGTACTTC
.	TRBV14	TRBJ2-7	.	CASSSGSYEQYF	TGTGCCAGCAGCTCCGGATCCTACGAGCAGTACTTC
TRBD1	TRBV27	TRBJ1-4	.	CASSQDRLNEKLFF	TGTGCCAGCAGTCAGGACAGGCTTAATGAAAAACTGTTTTTT
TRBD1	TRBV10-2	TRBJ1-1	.	CASSGQGQGVMNTEAFF	TGCGCCAGCAGTGGGCAGGGGCAGGGGGTAATGAACACTGAAGCTTTCTTT
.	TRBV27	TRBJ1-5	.	CASSPYSALNPLSNQPQHF	TGTGCCAGCAGTCCCTACAGTGCCCTCAATCCTTTAAGCAATCAGCCCCAGCATTTT
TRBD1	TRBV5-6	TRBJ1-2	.	CASSGRDRAGGYTF	TGTGCCAGCAGCGGCCGGGACAGGGCGGGTGGCTACACCTTC
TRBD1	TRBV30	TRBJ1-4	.	CAGTQGARGKLFF	TGTGCCGGGACACAGGGGGCGCGGGGAAAACTGTTTTTT
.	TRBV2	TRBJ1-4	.	CASSGPITNEKLFF	TGTGCCAGCAGTGGACCCATTACTAATGAAAAACTGTTTTTT
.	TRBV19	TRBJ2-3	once	CASSIRTDTQYF	TGTGCCAGTAGTATTCGCACAGATACGCAGTATTTT
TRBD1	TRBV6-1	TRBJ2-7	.	CASSVGQAIEQYF	TGTGCCAGCAGTGTAGGACAGGCGATCGAGCAGTACTTC
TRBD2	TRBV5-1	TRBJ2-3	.	CASSLAGGQDDTQYF	TGCGCCAGCAGCTTGGCGGGGGGTCAGGACGATACGCAGTATTTT